The entry below gives a single T cell receptor (beta chain) sequence along with its context. The data derive from a study of STAT5B mutations in CD4+ large granular lymphocyte leukemia. The data were produced by immunoSEQ multiplex PCR, yet TCRdb's version contains in-frame clones alone and is incomplete. There are over 25,000 clones in the sample; roughly 70% occur only once, and 2% lies in the top ten. Buffy coats from healthy blood donors served as controls. Sequencing was carried out using CD4+ T cells from blood buffy coats. The sequence came from a human donor in good health.

Here the CDR3 reads CASSIRDSFLADTQYF. For the CDR3, the DNA is TGTGCCAGTAGTATTCGGGACTCCTTTCTAGCAGATACGCAGTATTTT. The rearrangement links TRBV19 to TRBJ2-3; TRBD2 is a possible D gene (6 bases). The CDR3 has 16 residues. Deletions cut 3 bases from V and 4 bases from J, with 17 bases between. The V gene's germline CDR1 is LNHDA and CDR2 SQIVND (reference sequence).